These T cell receptor beta chains were read from a single sample in a study of Graves' ophthalmopathy and Graves' hyperthyroidism. A single record per CDR3 protein comes from TCRdb applying MiXCR to the multiplex PCR reads. The sample holds a few hundred thousand distinct CDR3 sequences, approximately 17% seen once. Sequencing was performed on peripheral blood. These receptors were obtained from an adult woman with stable Graves' hyperthyroidism. Both conserved end residues are part of each CDR3. Fields, in order: V gene, J gene, CDR3 protein.

>TRBV15|TRBJ2-2
CATSRVRGGTGELFF
>TRBV6-2/TRBV6-3|TRBJ2-7
CASTATGEQYF
>TRBV28|TRBJ2-7
CASSAPGTGGLYEQYF
>TRBV4-2|TRBJ1-1
CASSHEGQGFGTEAFF
>TRBV11-1|TRBJ2-7
CASSPGATPEEGSYEQYF
>TRBV11-1|TRBJ2-5
CASSTHSRAGQGIWETQYF
>TRBV6-5|TRBJ1-6
CASSWAGGGLSGNSPLHF
>TRBV27|TRBJ2-5
CASSLSRAGPQHF
>TRBV6-5|TRBJ1-5
CASSYFSSNQPQHF
>TRBV20-1|TRBJ2-7
CSARVTGQPQQYF
>TRBV27|TRBJ1-1
CASSWTGEATEAFF
>TRBV11-2|TRBJ2-3
CASSLTGISTDTQYF